This TCR beta chain is drawn from a study of post-analysis software for immune sequencing data. This CDR3 is built from 15 residues. The germline V gene has CDR1 MNHNY and CDR2 SVGAGI (reference sequence). With 2 bases clipped from V and 4 bases from J, the junction kept 7 bases outside the gene matches. Each TCR beta cDNA library carried unique molecular identifiers. TCRdb analysed the PCR reads with MiXCR anew, one entry per CDR3 protein. The data hold approximately 400,000 distinct CDR3 sequences, with around 33% observed a single time. Regarding this clonotype: Antigen unknown.

Study-wide points: When the samples were clustered directly with F measure, those that had been prepared in the same batch showed strong co-clustering. TRBV5-6, TRBV5-1 and TRBV20-1 belonged to a set of about five TRBV segments that were more frequent in patients than controls.

Input material: blood. The source of this sequence is a girl aged 10-17 years with multiple sclerosis. This chain connects TRBV6-6 to TRBJ2-5; 7 bases are a match to TRBD1. The DNA for the CDR3 is TGTGCCAGCAGTTACCCCGGACAGGAACGAGAGACCCAGTACTTC. Amino acid sequence: CASSYPGQERETQYF.